Presented here are 12 T cell receptor beta chains from one specimen sequenced in a study of identical twins. TCRdb re-derived calls from the 5' RACE reads in MiXCR, one entry per CDR3 protein. Of 400,000 to 550,000 distinct CDR3 sequences listed, under 25% are singletons. Another study also made use of these data, one on T cells expressing NK-cell markers.

Sequenced sample: CD4+ T cells sorted from blood. Every receptor here comes from a woman aged 18-35 years in good health.

This clonotype was seen only a few times. This sequence joins TRBV4-3 and TRBJ2-4; TRBD1 or TRBD2 may be the D gene (6 bases each). The germline CDR1 and CDR2 sequences are LGHNA and YSLEER. CDR3 size: 15 residues. Trimming took 0 bases from V and 6 from J, leaving 12 bases between them. The CDR3 coding sequence is TGCGCCAGCAGCCAAGATTACGGGGGCGGAAACATTCAGTACTTC. Translation gives CASSQDYGGGNIQYF.

This clonotype has ten or more counts. The J gene is TRBJ1-1, the V gene TRBV12-3 or TRBV12-4; possible D gene TRBD1, 6 bases. V lost 5 bases and J 0 bases, leaving 13 bases between the germline ends. This CDR3 contains 15 residues. In DNA form, the CDR3 reads TGTGCCAGCAGTGGCACAGGGACGGTGAACACTGAAGCTTTCTTT. It translates to CASSGTGTVNTEAFF.

This clonotype appeared many times. The chain uses TRBV7-9 and TRBJ2-1; the D is unclear. Germline lookup yields CDR1 SEHNR and CDR2 FQNEAQ (reference sequence). This CDR3 spans 10 amino acids. V was shortened by 5 bases and J by 10 bases, with 6 bases between the two germline ends. CDR3 sequence (DNA): TGTGCCAGCAGCCTCGTGGAGCAGTTCTTC. Encoded protein: CASSLVEQFF. Variable domain in full (rest from reference TRBV7-9 and TRBJ2-1): DTGVSQNPRHKITKRGQNVTFRCDPISEHNRLYWYRQTLGQGPEFLTYFQNEAQLEKSRLLSDRFSAERPKGSFSTLEIQRTEQGDSAMYLCASSLVEQFFGPGTRLTVL.

This clonotype has at least ten counts. The V gene is TRBV20-1, the J gene TRBJ2-6, with 7 bases that match TRBD1. CDR1 and CDR2 from the germline V gene are DFQATT and SNEGSKA (reference sequence). V was clipped by 5 bases and J by 0 bases; unmatched bases: 4. The CDR3 is 15 residues long. In nucleotides, the CDR3 is TGCAGTGCTCGGGACAGAACCTCTGGGGCCAACGTCCTGACTTTC. This translates into CSARDRTSGANVLTF.

Only a few counts were recorded for this clonotype. The chain has TRBV5-1 and TRBJ1-2; TRBD1 is a possible D gene (6 bases). Between the trimmed V and J ends, which lost 1 base and 4 bases, there was a span of 14 bases. CDR1 SGHRS and CDR2 YFSETQ come from the germline V gene. CDR3 size: 15 residues. CDR3 DNA sequence: TGCGCCAGCAGCTTGTATCAGGGGTTCTCCTATGGCTACACCTTC. Its protein product is CASSLYQGFSYGYTF.

In its sample, this clonotype was seen a few times. This sequence joins TRBV27 and TRBJ2-3, with D possibly being TRBD1 (5 bases). Germline loops: CDR1 MNHEY, CDR2 SMNVEV (reference sequence). The germline V and J ends were trimmed by 6 bases and 2 bases, with 15 bases remaining between them. There are 15 residues in the CDR3. The CDR3 loop is CASRRQNTFTDTQYF. CDR3 bases: TGTGCCAGCAGACGACAGAATACCTTCACAGATACGCAGTATTTT.

The chain couples TRBV6-5 to TRBJ2-4, with 11 nucleotides matching TRBD1. The trim removed 3 bases at V and 8 bases at J, leaving 3 bases unmatched. CDR1 MNHEY and CDR2 SVGAGI come from the germline V gene. CDR3 length equals 14 residues. CDR3 in DNA: TGTGCCAGCAGTTATGGGGACAGGGGGTACATTCAGTACTTC. Encoded protein: CASSYGDRGYIQYF.

The rearrangement joins TRBV5-1 to TRBJ1-1, with D perhaps matching TRBD1 (5 bases). The CDR3 extends over 14 amino acids. CDR1 is SGHRS and CDR2 is YFSETQ in the germline V gene. Trimming pared 4 bases from V and 6 bases from J, leaving 16 bases between. The CDR3 is CASSPPGRYPEAFF. As DNA, the CDR3 is TGCGCCAGCAGCCCACCGGGACGGTACCCTGAAGCTTTCTTT.

This sequence joins TRBV18 and TRBJ2-1; D gene ambiguous. V shed 6 bases and J shed 0 bases, with 12 bases lying between them. There are 15 residues in the CDR3. CDR1 and CDR2 (germline): KGHSH, LQKENI. The chain's CDR3 is CASSREVGSYNEQFF. The CDR3 nucleotides read TGTGCCAGCTCTCGAGAGGTAGGCTCCTACAATGAGCAGTTCTTC.

This clonotype has more than one count but fewer than ten. The rearrangement uses TRBV6-2 or TRBV6-3 and TRBJ1-5; TRBD1 aligns across 9 bases. V lost 0 bases, J lost 2 bases, and 11 bases stayed unmatched. From germline, CDR1 is MNHEY and CDR2 SVGEGT. The CDR3 is 19 amino acids. DNA for the CDR3: TGTGCCAGCAGTTACTCATCCGGGACAGGGTTTTTGGGCAATCAGCCCCAGCATTTT. It translates to CASSYSSGTGFLGNQPQHF.

The V call is TRBV7-8, the J call TRBJ2-1, with D possibly matching TRBD2 (6 bases). The germline V gene encodes CDR1 SGHVS and CDR2 FQNEAQ. Trimming removed 3 bases at V and 15 bases at J, with 15 bases between. CDR3 length equals 12 residues. CDR3 protein: CASSLPGVWPFF. The DNA for the CDR3 is TGTGCCAGCAGCTTGCCGGGAGTCTGGCCGTTCTTC.

The rearrangement links TRBV6-2 or TRBV6-3 to TRBJ2-7, with 10 bases fitting TRBD2. Trimming removed 7 bases from V and 1 base from J; junction bases left unmatched: 4. This CDR3 has 14 amino acids. CDR1 and CDR2 (germline): MNHEY, SVGEGT. CDR3 in DNA: TGTGCCAGCAAGTCGACTAGCGGGTCCTACGAGCAGTACTTC. Translating it yields CASKSTSGSYEQYF.